This passage covers 17 T cell receptor beta chains from one sample sequenced in a study of T cell responses to AZD1222 COVID-19 vaccine. TCRdb's table, derived via immunoSEQ multiplex PCR, lists solely in-frame clones and lacks some. The sample consists of some 140,000 clones, under 95% of them appearing once. Sequencing was performed on peripheral blood, taken on day 0 of AZD1222 vaccination. The receptors shown here come from an adult in good health.

The genes are TRBV10-1 and TRBJ1-5; 7 bases fit TRBD1. The ends lost 3 bases at V and 7 bases at J; junction bases unmatched: 6. Germline V gives CDR1 WNHNN, CDR2 SYGVQD (reference sequence). The CDR3 has 14 residues. The CDR3 region has the DNA TGCGCCAGCAGTGATGGGGACAGAGAACAGCCCCAGCATTTT. Translation gives CASSDGDREQPQHF.

The chain uses TRBV18 and TRBJ1-3; D gene uncertain. Trimming stripped 3 bases from V and 6 bases from J, with 15 bases between. Germline loops: CDR1 KGHSH, CDR2 LQKENI. The CDR3 loop spans 15 amino acids. As DNA, the CDR3 is TGTGCCAGCTCACCTCGGGAGGGAGTCGCAAACACCATATATTTT. It encodes CASSPREGVANTIYF.

This clone is a singleton in its sample. The chain employs TRBV6-4 and TRBJ2-1; unclear D gene. V was clipped by 6 bases and J by 0 bases, with 12 bases between them. Germline values: CDR1 MRHNA, CDR2 SNTAGT. The CDR3 has 15 residues. The chain's CDR3 is CASRPTESSYNEQFF. CDR3 DNA: TGTGCCAGCAGGCCCACGGAGAGCTCCTACAATGAGCAGTTCTTC.

The chain has TRBV2 and TRBJ2-5; TRBD2 aligns across 9 bases. CDR1 is SNHLY and CDR2 is FYNNEI in the germline V gene. The CDR3 length is 18 residues. V was pared by 6 bases and J by 5 bases, with 19 bases of the junction left unmatched. CDR3 DNA sequence: TGTGCCAGCAGAATTACCGGGACTAGCTCTTGGGGTCGGGAGACCCAGTACTTC. Its translation: CASRITGTSSWGRETQYF.

V is TRBV7-9 and J is TRBJ2-3, with 10 positions matching TRBD2. The CDR3 runs 17 residues. V shed 2 bases and J 2 bases; nucleotides not matched to a gene: 7. The germline CDR1 and CDR2 sequences are SEHNR and FQNEAQ (reference sequence). CDR3 in DNA: TGTGCCAGCAGCTTAACTCCCGGACTAGCGGTCACAGATACGCAGTATTTT. It is translated as CASSLTPGLAVTDTQYF.

This chain joins TRBV25-1 and TRBJ1-3; a weak D match, TRBD1 (5 bases). V lost 3 bases and J lost 7, with 13 bases in between. The CDR3 has 14 amino acids. CDR1 MGHDK and CDR2 SYGVNS come from the germline V gene. CDR3 loop: CASSESGRENTIYF. The CDR3 coding sequence is TGTGCCAGCAGTGAGAGTGGCAGGGAGAACACCATATATTTT.

The V gene is TRBV10-3, the J gene TRBJ2-1; D not resolved. Germline loops: CDR1 ENHRY, CDR2 SYGVKD. This CDR3 region has 13 residues. Trimming stripped 5 bases from V and 5 bases from J, with 10 bases between. CDR3: CAISIQQDNEQFF. The CDR3 DNA sequence: TGTGCCATCAGTATTCAGCAAGACAATGAGCAGTTCTTC.

The J gene is TRBJ1-3, the V gene TRBV28; 9 positions match TRBD1. The CDR3 runs 16 residues. Germline V gene sequence: CDR1 MDHEN, CDR2 SYDVKM. Germline trimming cut 6 bases from V and 7 bases from J; bases unmatched to any gene: 13. This CDR3 is CASRSSGQGEANTIYF. DNA for the CDR3: TGTGCCAGCAGGTCATCGGGACAGGGTGAAGCGAACACCATATATTTT.

The chain links TRBV6-2 or TRBV6-3 to TRBJ2-5, with TRBD2 matching over 7 bases. The CDR3 extends over 16 amino acids. Trimming took 2 bases from V and 0 from J; bases not matched to a gene: 6. Germline-derived CDR1 and CDR2 are MNHEY and SVGEGT. The CDR3 loop is CASSYSGDDYQETQYF. Here the CDR3 DNA reads TGTGCCAGCAGTTACAGCGGGGACGATTACCAAGAGACCCAGTACTTC.

V gene TRBV4-3 combines with J gene TRBJ2-3; possible D gene TRBD2, 6 bases. Trimming removed 1 base from V and 1 base from J, with 6 bases in between. CDR3 length equals 14 residues. In germline, CDR1 is LGHNA, CDR2 YSLEER. The CDR3 reads CASSQAGGTDTQYF. The CDR3, as DNA: TGCGCCAGCAGCCAAGCGGGGGGCACAGATACGCAGTATTTT.

The V gene is TRBV19, the J gene TRBJ2-2; 9 bases are shared with TRBD2. Per germline, CDR1 LNHDA and CDR2 SQIVND (reference sequence). The CDR3 totals 17 residues. Germline trimming cut 3 bases from V and 8 bases from J; bases unmatched to any gene: 13. Written as DNA, the CDR3 is TGTGCCAGTAGTATTTCTTCCAGCGGGGGGCCGTTTGGGGAGCTGTTTTTT. As protein: CASSISSSGGPFGELFF.

The chain links TRBV18 to TRBJ2-7; a weak D match, TRBD1 (6 bases). The CDR3 sequence is 14 residues long. CDR1 is KGHSH and CDR2 is LQKENI in the germline V gene. V was trimmed by 6 bases and J by 3 bases, leaving 15 bases between them. The CDR3 protein is CASSTGALIYEQYF. In DNA form, the CDR3 reads TGTGCCAGCTCGACAGGTGCTCTTATCTACGAGCAGTACTTC.

The chain combines TRBV19 with TRBJ2-7; possibly TRBD1 for D (5 bases). V was clipped by 6 bases and J by 0 bases, with 12 bases between them. This CDR3 contains 14 residues. Germline V lookup: CDR1 LNHDA, CDR2 SQIVND (reference sequence). CDR3 region: CASSFQGFSYEQYF. The CDR3 DNA reads as TGTGCCAGTAGCTTTCAGGGATTCTCCTACGAGCAGTACTTC.

The chain has TRBV11-3 and TRBJ2-7, with no clear D. Trimming cost V 3 bases and J 0 bases, with 12 bases left between them. Germline lookup yields CDR1 SGHNT and CDR2 YENEEA. The CDR3 is 15 residues long. The CDR3 DNA reads as TGTGCCAGCAGCTTCGGTCCCTTGAGCTCCTACGAGCAGTACTTC. It yields the protein CASSFGPLSSYEQYF.

J is TRBJ1-5 and V is TRBV9; tentatively, D is TRBD1 (6 bases). Germline loops: CDR1 SGDLS, CDR2 YYNGEE. The V gene lost 2 bases and the J gene lost 0 bases, with 9 bases spanning the gap. The CDR3 spans 15 residues. The CDR3 protein is CASSVGDTSNQPQHF. CDR3 nucleotides: TGTGCCAGCAGCGTTGGGGACACTAGCAATCAGCCCCAGCATTTT. Drawing the rest from reference TRBV9 and TRBJ1-5, the complete variable domain is DSGVTQTPKHLITATGQRVTLRCSPRSGDLSVYWYQQSLDQGLQFLIQYYNGEERAKGNILERFSAQQFPDLHSELNLSSLELGDSALYFCASSVGDTSNQPQHFGDGTRLSIL.

The chain combines TRBV15 with TRBJ1-4; no reliable D call. There are 15 residues in the CDR3. The V gene lost 0 bases and the J gene lost 7 bases, with 12 bases spanning the gap. CDR1 is LNHNV, CDR2 YYDKDF, per germline (reference sequence). The CDR3 nucleotides are TGTGCCACCAGCAGAGATCGAGGGAGGGTTGAAAAACTGTTTTTT. This translates into CATSRDRGRVEKLFF.

The rearrangement joins TRBV20-1 to TRBJ1-1; D remains ambiguous. Trimming took off 5 bases at V and 8 bases at J, with 12 bases between the two ends. This CDR3 is 11 amino acids long. Germline V gene data show CDR1 as DFQATT and CDR2 as SNEGSKA (reference sequence). The DNA for the CDR3 is TGCAGTGCTTCAGGCGCCCCAGAAGCTTTCTTT. This codes for CSASGAPEAFF.